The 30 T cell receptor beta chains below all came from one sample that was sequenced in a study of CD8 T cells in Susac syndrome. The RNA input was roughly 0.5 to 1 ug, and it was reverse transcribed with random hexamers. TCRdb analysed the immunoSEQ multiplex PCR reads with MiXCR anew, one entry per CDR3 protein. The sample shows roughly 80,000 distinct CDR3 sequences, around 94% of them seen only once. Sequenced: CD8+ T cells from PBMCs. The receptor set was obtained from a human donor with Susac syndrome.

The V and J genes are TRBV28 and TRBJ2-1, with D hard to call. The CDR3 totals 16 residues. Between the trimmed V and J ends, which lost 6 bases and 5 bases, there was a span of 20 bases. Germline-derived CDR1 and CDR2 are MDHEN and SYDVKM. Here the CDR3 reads CASRNISMAEHNEQFF. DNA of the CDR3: TGTGCCAGCAGAAACATCTCCATGGCGGAACACAATGAGCAGTTCTTC.

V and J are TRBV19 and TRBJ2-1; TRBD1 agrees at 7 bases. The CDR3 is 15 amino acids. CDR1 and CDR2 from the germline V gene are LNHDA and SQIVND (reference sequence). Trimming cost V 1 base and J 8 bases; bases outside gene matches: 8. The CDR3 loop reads CASSIASIQGDEQFF. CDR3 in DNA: TGTGCCAGTAGTATAGCGTCGATCCAGGGGGATGAGCAGTTCTTC.

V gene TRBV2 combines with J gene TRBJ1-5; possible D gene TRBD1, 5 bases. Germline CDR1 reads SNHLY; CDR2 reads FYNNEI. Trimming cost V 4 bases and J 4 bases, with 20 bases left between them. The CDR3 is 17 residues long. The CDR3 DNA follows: TGTGCCAGCAGTGGACCCTCGGGACTCGAACCGAATCAGCCCCAGCATTTT. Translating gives CASSGPSGLEPNQPQHF.

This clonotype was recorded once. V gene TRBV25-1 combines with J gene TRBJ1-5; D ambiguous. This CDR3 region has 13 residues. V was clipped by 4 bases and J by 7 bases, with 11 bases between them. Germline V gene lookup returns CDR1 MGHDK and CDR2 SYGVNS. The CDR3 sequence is CASSASLGQPQHF. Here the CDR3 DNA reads TGTGCCAGCAGTGCCAGTCTCGGACAGCCCCAGCATTTT.

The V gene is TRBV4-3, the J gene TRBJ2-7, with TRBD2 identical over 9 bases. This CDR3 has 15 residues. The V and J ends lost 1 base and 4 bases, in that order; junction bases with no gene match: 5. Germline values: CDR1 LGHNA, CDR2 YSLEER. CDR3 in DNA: TGCGCCAGCAGCCAAGCGTGGCGGGGGGGATACGAGCAGTACTTC. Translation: CASSQAWRGGYEQYF.

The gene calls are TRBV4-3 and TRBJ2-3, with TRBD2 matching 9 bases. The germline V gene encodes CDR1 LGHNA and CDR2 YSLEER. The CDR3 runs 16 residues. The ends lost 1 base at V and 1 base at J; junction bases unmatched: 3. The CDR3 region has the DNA TGCGCCAGCAGCCAAGCCCCTAGCGGGGGCACAGATACGCAGTATTTT. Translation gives CASSQAPSGGTDTQYF.

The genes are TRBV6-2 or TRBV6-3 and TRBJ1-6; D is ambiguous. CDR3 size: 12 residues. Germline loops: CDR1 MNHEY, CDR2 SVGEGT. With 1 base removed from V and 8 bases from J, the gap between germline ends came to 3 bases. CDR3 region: CASSYLDSPLHF. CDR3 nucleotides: TGTGCCAGCAGTTACTTGGATTCACCCCTCCACTTT.

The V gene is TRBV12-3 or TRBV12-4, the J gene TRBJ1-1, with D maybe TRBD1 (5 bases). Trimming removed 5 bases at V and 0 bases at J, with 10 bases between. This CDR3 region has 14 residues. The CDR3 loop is CASSQQQVNTEAFF. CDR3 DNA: TGTGCCAGCAGTCAACAACAGGTGAACACTGAAGCTTTCTTT.

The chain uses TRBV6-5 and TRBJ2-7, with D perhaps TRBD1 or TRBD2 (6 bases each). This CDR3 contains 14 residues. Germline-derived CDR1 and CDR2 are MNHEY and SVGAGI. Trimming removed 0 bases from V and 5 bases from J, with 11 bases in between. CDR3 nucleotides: TGTGCCAGCAGTTACTCTTCCGGGGGCAACGAGCAGTACTTC. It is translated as CASSYSSGGNEQYF.

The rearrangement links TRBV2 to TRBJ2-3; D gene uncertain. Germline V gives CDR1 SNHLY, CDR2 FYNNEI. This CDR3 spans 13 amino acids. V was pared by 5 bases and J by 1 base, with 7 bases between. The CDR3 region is CASSTERTDTQYF. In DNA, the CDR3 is TGTGCCAGCAGTACGGAACGCACAGATACGCAGTATTTT.

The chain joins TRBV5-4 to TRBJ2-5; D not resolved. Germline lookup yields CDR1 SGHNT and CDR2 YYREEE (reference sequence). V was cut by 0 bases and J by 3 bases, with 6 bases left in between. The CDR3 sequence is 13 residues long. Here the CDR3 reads CASSLELEETQYF. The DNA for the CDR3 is TGTGCCAGCAGCTTGGAACTGGAAGAGACCCAGTACTTC. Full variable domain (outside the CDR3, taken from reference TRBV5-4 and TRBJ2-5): ETGVTQSPTHLIKTRGQQVTLRCSSQSGHNTVSWYQQALGQGPQFIFQYYREEENGRGNFPPRFSGLQFPNYSSELNVNALELDDSALYLCASSLELEETQYFGPGTRLLVL.

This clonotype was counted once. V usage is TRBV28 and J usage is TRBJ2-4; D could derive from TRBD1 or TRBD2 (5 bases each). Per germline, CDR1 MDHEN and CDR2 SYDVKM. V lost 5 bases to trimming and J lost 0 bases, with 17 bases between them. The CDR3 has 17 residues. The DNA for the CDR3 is TGTGCCAGCAGTCAGTCGACCCGAGGGGTAGCCAAAAACATTCAGTACTTC. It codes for CASSQSTRGVAKNIQYF.

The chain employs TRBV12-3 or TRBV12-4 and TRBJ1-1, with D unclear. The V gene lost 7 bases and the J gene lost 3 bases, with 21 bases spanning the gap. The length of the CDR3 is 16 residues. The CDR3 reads CASTTSSGSPHTEAFF. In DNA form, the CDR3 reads TGTGCCAGCACTACCTCATCGGGGAGCCCCCACACTGAAGCTTTCTTT.

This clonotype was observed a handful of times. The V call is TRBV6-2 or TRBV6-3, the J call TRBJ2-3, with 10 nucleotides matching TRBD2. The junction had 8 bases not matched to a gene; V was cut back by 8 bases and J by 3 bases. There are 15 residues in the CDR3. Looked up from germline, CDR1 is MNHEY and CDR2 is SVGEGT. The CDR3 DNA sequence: TGTGCCAGCTCCTTAGGGACTAGCGAGACAGATACGCAGTATTTT. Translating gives CASSLGTSETDTQYF.

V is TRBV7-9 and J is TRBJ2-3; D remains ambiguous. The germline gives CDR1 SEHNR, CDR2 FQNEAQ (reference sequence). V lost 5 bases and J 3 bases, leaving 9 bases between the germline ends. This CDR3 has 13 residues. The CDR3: CASSADLTDTQYF. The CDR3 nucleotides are TGTGCCAGCAGCGCCGACTTGACAGATACGCAGTATTTT.

The CDR3 protein is CATSISGRTEAFF. The CDR3, as DNA: TGTGCCACCAGCATTTCTGGGCGAACTGAAGCTTTCTTT. The chain has TRBV15 and TRBJ1-1, with unresolved D. This CDR3 is built from 13 residues. The germline CDR1 and CDR2 sequences are LNHNV and YYDKDF (reference sequence). Trimming removed 4 bases from V and 5 bases from J, with 11 bases in between.

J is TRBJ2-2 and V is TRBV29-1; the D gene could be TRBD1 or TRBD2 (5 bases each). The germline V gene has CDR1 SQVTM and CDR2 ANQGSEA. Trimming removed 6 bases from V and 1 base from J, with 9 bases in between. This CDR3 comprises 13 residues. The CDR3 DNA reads TGCAGCGTACGGGGCGGGAACACCGGGGAGCTGTTTTTT. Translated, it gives CSVRGGNTGELFF.

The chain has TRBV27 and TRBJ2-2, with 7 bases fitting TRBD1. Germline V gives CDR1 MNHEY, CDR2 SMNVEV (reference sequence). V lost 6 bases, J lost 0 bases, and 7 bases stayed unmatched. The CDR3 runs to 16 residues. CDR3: CASSFPQGANTGELFF. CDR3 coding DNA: TGTGCCAGCAGCTTCCCTCAGGGGGCGAACACCGGGGAGCTGTTTTTT.

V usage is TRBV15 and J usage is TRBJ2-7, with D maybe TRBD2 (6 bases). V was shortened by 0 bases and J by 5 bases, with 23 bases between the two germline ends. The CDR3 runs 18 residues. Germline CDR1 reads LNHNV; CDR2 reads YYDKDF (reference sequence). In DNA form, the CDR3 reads TGTGCCACCAGCAGAGATAGGAGGGGCGGAAAGGGTTTTGACGAGCAGTACTTC. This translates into CATSRDRRGGKGFDEQYF. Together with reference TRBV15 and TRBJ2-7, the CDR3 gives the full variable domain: DAMVIQNPRYQVTQFGKPVTLSCSQTLNHNVMYWYQQKSSQAPKLLFHYYDKDFNNEADTPDNFQSRRPNTSFCFLDIRSPGLGDTAMYLCATSRDRRGGKGFDEQYFGPGTRLTVT.

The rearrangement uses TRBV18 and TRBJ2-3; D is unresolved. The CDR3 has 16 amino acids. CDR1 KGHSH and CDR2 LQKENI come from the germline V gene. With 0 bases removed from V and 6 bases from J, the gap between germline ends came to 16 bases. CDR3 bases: TGTGCCAGCTCACCACCTCCGAGACCACCGCATGATACGCAGTATTTT. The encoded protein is CASSPPPRPPHDTQYF.

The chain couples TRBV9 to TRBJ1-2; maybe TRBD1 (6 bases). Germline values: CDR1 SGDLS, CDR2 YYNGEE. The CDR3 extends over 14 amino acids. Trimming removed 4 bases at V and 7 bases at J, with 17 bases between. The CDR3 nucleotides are TGTGCCAGCAGCTTACGCCCAGGGGATCGTGGCTACACCTTC. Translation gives CASSLRPGDRGYTF.

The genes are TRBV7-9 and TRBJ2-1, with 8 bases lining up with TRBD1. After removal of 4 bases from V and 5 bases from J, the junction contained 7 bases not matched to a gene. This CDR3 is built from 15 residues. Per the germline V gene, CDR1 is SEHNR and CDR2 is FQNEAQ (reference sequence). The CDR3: CASSSSQGGNNEQFF. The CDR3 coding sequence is TGTGCCAGCAGCTCCTCACAGGGGGGCAACAATGAGCAGTTCTTC.

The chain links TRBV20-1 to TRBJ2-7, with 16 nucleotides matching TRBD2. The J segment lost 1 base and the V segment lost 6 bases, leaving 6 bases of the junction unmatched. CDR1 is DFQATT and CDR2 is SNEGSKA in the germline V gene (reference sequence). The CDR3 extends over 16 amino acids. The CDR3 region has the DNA TGCAGTGCGCCGGGACTAGCGGGGGGGCCATCCTACGAGCAGTACTTC. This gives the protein CSAPGLAGGPSYEQYF.

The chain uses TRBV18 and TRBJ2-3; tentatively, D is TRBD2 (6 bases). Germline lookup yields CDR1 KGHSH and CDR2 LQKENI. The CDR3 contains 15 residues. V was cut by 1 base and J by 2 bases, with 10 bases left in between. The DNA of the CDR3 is TGTGCCAGCTCACCACTAGCGGATTTCACAGATACGCAGTATTTT. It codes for CASSPLADFTDTQYF.

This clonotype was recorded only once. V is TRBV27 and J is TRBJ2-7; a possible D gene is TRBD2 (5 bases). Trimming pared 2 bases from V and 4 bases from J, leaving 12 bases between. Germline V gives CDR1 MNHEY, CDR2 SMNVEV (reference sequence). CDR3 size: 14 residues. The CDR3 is CASSLDGSGYEQYF. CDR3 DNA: TGTGCCAGCAGTTTAGATGGGAGTGGATACGAGCAGTACTTC.

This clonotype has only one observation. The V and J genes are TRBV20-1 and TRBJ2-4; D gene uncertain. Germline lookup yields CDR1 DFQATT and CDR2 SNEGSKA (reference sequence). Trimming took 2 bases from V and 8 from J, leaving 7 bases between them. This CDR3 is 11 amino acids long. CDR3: CSARPVDIQYF. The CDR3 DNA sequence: TGCAGTGCTAGACCCGTGGACATTCAGTACTTC.

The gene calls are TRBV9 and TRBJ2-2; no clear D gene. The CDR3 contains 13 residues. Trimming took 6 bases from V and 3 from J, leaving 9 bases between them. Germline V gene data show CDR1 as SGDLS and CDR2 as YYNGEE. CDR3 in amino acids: CASTDSYTGELFF. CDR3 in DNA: TGTGCCAGCACCGACTCTTACACCGGGGAGCTGTTTTTT.

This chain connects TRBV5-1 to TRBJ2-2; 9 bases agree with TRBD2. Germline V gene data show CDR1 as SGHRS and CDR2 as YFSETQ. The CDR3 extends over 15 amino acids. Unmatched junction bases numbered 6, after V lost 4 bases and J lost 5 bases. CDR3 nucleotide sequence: TGCGCCAGCAGCCCGGGACTAGCAAAGACCGGGGAGCTGTTTTTT. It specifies CASSPGLAKTGELFF.

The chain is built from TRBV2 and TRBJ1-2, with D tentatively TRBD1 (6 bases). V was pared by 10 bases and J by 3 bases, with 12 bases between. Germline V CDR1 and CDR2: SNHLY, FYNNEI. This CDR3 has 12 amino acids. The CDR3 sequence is CANPGGDYGYTF. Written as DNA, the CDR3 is TGTGCCAACCCGGGGGGCGACTATGGCTACACCTTC.

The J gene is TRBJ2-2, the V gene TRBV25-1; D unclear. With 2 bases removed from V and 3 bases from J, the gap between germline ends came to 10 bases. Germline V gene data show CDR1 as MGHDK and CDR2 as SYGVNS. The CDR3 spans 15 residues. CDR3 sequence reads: CASSENGRDTGELFF. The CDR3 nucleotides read TGTGCCAGCAGTGAAAACGGAAGGGACACCGGGGAGCTGTTTTTT.